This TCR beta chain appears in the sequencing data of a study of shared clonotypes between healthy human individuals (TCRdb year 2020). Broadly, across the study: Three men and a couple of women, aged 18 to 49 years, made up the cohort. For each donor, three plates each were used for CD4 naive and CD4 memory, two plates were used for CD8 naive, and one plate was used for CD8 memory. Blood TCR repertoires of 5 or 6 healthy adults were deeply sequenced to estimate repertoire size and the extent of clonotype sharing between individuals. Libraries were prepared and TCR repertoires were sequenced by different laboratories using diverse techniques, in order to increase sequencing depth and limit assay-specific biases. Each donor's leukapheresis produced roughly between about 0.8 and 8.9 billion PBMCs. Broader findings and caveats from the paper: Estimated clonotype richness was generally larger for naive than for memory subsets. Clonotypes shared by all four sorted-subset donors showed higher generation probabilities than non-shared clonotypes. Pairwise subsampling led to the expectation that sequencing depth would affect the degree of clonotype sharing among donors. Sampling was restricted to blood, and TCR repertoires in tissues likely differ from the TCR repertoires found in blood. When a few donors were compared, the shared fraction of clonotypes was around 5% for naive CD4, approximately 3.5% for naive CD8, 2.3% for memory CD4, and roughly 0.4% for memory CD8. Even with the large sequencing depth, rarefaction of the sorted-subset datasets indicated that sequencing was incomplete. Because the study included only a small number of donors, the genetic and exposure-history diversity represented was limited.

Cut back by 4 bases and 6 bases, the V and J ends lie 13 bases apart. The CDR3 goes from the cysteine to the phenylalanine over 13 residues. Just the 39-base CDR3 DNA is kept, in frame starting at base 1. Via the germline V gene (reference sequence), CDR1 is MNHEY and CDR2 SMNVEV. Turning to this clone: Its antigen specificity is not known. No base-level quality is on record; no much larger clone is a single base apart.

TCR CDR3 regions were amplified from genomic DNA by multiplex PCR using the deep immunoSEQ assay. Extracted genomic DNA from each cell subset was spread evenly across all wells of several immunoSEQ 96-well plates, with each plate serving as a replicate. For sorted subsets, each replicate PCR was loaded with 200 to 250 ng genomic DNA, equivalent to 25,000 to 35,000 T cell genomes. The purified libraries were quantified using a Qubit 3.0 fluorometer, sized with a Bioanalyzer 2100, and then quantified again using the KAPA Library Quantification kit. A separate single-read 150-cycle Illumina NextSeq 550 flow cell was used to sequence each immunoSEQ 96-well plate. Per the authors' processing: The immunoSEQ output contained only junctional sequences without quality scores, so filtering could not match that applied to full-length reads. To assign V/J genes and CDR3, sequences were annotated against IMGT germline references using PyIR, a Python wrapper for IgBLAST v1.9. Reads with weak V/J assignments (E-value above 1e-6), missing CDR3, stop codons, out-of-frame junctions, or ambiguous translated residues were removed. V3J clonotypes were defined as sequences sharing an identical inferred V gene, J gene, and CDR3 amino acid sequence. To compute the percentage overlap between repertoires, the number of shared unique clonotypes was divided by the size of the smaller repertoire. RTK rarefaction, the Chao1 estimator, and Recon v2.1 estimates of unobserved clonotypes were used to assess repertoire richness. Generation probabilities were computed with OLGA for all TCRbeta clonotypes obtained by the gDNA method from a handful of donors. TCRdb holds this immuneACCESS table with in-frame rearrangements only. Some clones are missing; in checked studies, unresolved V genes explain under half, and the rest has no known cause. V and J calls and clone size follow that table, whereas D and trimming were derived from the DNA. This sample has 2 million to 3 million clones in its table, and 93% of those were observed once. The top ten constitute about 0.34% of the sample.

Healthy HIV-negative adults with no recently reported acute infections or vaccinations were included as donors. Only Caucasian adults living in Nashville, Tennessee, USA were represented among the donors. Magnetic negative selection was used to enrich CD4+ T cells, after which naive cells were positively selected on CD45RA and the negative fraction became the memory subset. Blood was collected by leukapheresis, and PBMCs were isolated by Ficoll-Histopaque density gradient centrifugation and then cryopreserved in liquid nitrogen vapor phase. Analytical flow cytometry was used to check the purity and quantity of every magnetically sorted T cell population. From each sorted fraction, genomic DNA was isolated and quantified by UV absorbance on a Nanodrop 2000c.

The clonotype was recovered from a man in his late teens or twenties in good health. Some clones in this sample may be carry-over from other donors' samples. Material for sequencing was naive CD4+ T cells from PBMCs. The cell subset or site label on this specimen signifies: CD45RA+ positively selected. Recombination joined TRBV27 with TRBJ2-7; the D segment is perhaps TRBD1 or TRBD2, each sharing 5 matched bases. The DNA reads TGTGCCAGCAGTTACACAGGAGGCGCCGAGCAGTACTTC. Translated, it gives CASSYTGGAEQYF.